These 8 T cell receptor beta chains came from one sample sequenced in a study of blood T cell repertoires in COVID-19. Generated by immunoSEQ multiplex PCR, the TCRdb table keeps only in-frame clones and is missing some. This table holds about 140,000 clones, 70% to 90% found once. Sequenced: peripheral blood. The receptors originated from a woman aged 55-70 years with acute or convalescent COVID-19.

The J gene is TRBJ2-5, the V gene TRBV19; 14 bases align to TRBD2. The CDR3 sequence is 16 residues long. The V and J ends lost 3 bases and 4 bases, in that order; junction bases with no gene match: 4. Germline CDR1 reads LNHDA; CDR2 reads SQIVND (reference sequence). The CDR3 DNA is TGTGCCAGTAGTATCGGACTAGCGGGAGGCCGAGAGACCCAGTACTTC. Encoded protein: CASSIGLAGGRETQYF.

The chain recombines TRBV7-9 with TRBJ1-4; TRBD1 matches at 8 bases. J was trimmed by 6 bases and V by 3 bases; bases with no gene match: 3. The CDR3 totals 14 residues. Germline-derived CDR1 and CDR2 are SEHNR and FQNEAQ (reference sequence). Written as DNA, the CDR3 is TGTGCCAGCAGCTTTTCGGACAGGGATGAAAAACTGTTTTTT. Translation gives CASSFSDRDEKLFF.

CDR3 region: CASSLGHGAFF. The CDR3, as DNA: TGTGCCAGCAGCTTAGGACACGGAGCTTTCTTT. V and J are TRBV7-9 and TRBJ1-1; D not resolved. This CDR3 spans 11 amino acids. Looked up from germline, CDR1 is SEHNR and CDR2 is FQNEAQ (reference sequence). V lost 1 base, J lost 10 bases, and 7 bases lay in between.

CDR3 region: CASSYGQGAIGSPLHF. The CDR3 DNA reads as TGTGCCAGCAGTTATGGACAGGGGGCAATCGGTTCACCCCTCCACTTT. The V call is TRBV27, the J call TRBJ1-6; the match to TRBD1 covers 11 bases. The CDR3 covers 16 residues. Per germline, CDR1 MNHEY and CDR2 SMNVEV (reference sequence). The V and J ends lost 4 bases and 9 bases, in that order; junction bases with no gene match: 8.

The chain has TRBV6-5 and TRBJ1-5; D gene ambiguous. Trimming left V 6 bases short and J 2 bases short, with 14 bases between. This CDR3 is built from 15 residues. Germline-derived CDR1 and CDR2 are MNHEY and SVGAGI. CDR3 sequence reads: CASSRGYGGNQPQHF. CDR3 nucleotide sequence: TGTGCCAGCAGCCGAGGATACGGGGGCAATCAGCCCCAGCATTTT.

On this clone: The same CDR3 also results from other DNA sequences found in this sample. The chain uses TRBV2 and TRBJ1-1; maybe TRBD1 (5 bases). This CDR3 comprises 13 residues. Trimming took off 4 bases at V and 3 bases at J, with 9 bases between the two ends. Germline CDR1 SNHLY, CDR2 FYNNEI. This CDR3 reads CASSGQGYTEAFF. The CDR3 DNA reads TGTGCCAGCAGTGGGCAGGGCTACACTGAAGCTTTCTTT.

In the case of this clone: This sample includes further DNA sequences coding for the same CDR3. The gene calls are TRBV4-2 and TRBJ1-2; TRBD1 matches 8 bases. Trimming removed 2 bases from V and 2 bases from J; junction bases left unmatched: 1. The CDR3 extends over 14 amino acids. CDR1 and CDR2 (germline): LGHNA, YNFKEQ. This CDR3 reads CASSQTGGNYGYTF. As DNA, the CDR3 is TGTGCCAGCAGCCAAACAGGGGGGAACTATGGCTACACCTTC.

This chain links TRBV5-1 with TRBJ2-7; no firm D call. CDR3 length equals 11 residues. V lost 4 bases to trimming and J lost 6 bases, with 8 bases between them. Germline CDR1 reads SGHRS; CDR2 reads YFSETQ. CDR3 region: CASSLYGEQYF. CDR3 bases: TGCGCCAGCAGCCTGTACGGCGAGCAGTACTTC.